A selection of T cell receptor beta chains follows, all from one sample in a study of CD8 T cells in ankylosing spondylitis. TCRdb processed the 5' RACE reads anew with MiXCR; each CDR3 protein has one entry. The table shows approximately 130,000 distinct CDR3 sequences, with 10% to 12% occurring only once. Material for sequencing was blood, either unsorted or a sorted T cell fraction (not recorded which). These receptors were collected from a female donor with ankylosing spondylitis or in good health (not recorded which). CDR3s include the opening cysteine and the closing phenylalanine or tryptophan. The order of the fields is D gene, clone size, V gene, CDR3 length, J gene, CDR3 DNA, CDR3 protein. The D gene is left open where the match is weak. Size is stated as how often the clone was seen (once, few, many) or a class if it is expanded.

>.|many|TRBV4-2|17|TRBJ1-2
TGTGCCAGCAGCCAGCACCTAGGTAGGAGGGAGGAATATGGCTACACCTTC
CASSQHLGRREEYGYTF
>TRBD1|many|TRBV20-1|16|TRBJ1-5
TGCAGTGCCCCCCCGGACAGGGACTATAGCAATCAGCCCCAGCATTTT
CSAPPDRDYSNQPQHF
>TRBD1|many|TRBV29-1|16|TRBJ2-2
TGCAGCGTCCTTACAGGGGGCGCCCGCATGACCGGGGAGCTGTTTTTT
CSVLTGGARMTGELFF
>.|many|TRBV20-1|16|TRBJ1-3
TGCAGTGCCCTCGCGCCCAGGGAGAAATCTGGAAACACCATATATTTT
CSALAPREKSGNTIYF
>.|many|TRBV28|12|TRBJ2-1
TGTGCCAGCAGGGTGGCATCAAATGAGCAGTTCTTC
CASRVASNEQFF
>.|few|TRBV12-3/TRBV12-4|15|TRBJ2-3
TGTGCCAGCCGTAAGGAGGGGCAGGGGGCAGATACGCAGTATTTT
CASRKEGQGADTQYF
>.|many|TRBV28|16|TRBJ1-5
TGTGCCAGCAGTTTGGAGACGCCATATAGCAATCAGCCCCAGCATTTT
CASSLETPYSNQPQHF
>.|many|TRBV5-1|15|TRBJ1-2
TGCGCCAGCAGCTTGGAACCAGCACCGAACTATGGCTACACCTTC
CASSLEPAPNYGYTF
>TRBD2|many|TRBV27|16|TRBJ2-7
TGTGCCAGCAGTCGGCTGCCGACTAGCGGGAGGCCCGAGCAGTACTTC
CASSRLPTSGRPEQYF
>TRBD2|many|TRBV12-3/TRBV12-4|17|TRBJ2-1
TGTGCCAGCAGTTTCCCGGGAGGCCACTCGGAGTACAATGAGCAGTTCTTC
CASSFPGGHSEYNEQFF
>.|few|TRBV6-5|14|TRBJ2-7
TGTGCCAGCAGTTACGGTAGCAGTGACTCAGAGCAGTACTTC
CASSYGSSDSEQYF